These 18 T cell receptor beta chains came from one sample sequenced in a study of beta chain features in type 1 diabetes (dated by TCRdb to 2016 to 2019). Study-wide conclusions, independent of this receptor: A moderate but significant shortening of TCRB CDR3 length was observed in type 1 diabetes patients in all four CD4+ subsets.

The receptor library was made with the immunoSEQ multiplex PCR assay. The entire amount of isolated RNA was reverse transcribed using the High Capacity cDNA Reverse Transcription Kit, so the sequenced TCRB transcripts were expressed ones. Sourced from immuneACCESS, this table was stored by TCRdb with only in-frame sequences that have V and J called. A share of the clones is absent; for the studies checked, an unresolved V gene accounts for under half, and the remainder has no known explanation. This sample holds nearly 700,000 clones; 13% were observed only once. 0.022% of the sample is held by the ten biggest clonotypes. Which antigens these TCRs recognize remains unknown. Sequencing was performed on naive CD4+ T cells from blood. The intended sense of this specimen's cell subset or site label: true naive CD4+ T cells. The receptors come from a man aged 18 to 30 with type 1 diabetes.

The chain recombines TRBV5-1 with TRBJ2-3; TRBD2 aligns across 7 bases. Germline V gene sequence: CDR1 SGHRS, CDR2 YFSETQ. Trimming took 4 bases from V and 4 from J; bases not matched to a gene: 6. The CDR3 covers 14 residues. The CDR3 spells CASSLGRQADTQYF. CDR3 sequence (DNA): TGCGCCAGCAGCCTCGGGAGGCAAGCAGATACGCAGTATTTT. The full variable domain, in which reference TRBV5-1 and TRBJ2-3 provide the parts outside the CDR3, is KAGVTQTPRYLIKTRGQQVTLSCSPISGHRSVSWYQQTPGQGLQFLFEYFSETQRNKGNFPGRFSGRQFSNSRSEMNVSTLELGDSALYLCASSLGRQADTQYFGPGTRLTVL.

This clone came up a few times. The rearrangement uses TRBV7-9 and TRBJ2-3; TRBD2 matches 15 bases. Trimming took 5 bases from V and 3 from J; bases not matched to a gene: 6. The CDR3 contains 17 residues. The germline V gene encodes CDR1 SEHNR and CDR2 FQNEAQ (reference sequence). The CDR3 loop is CASSPAGLAGGTDTQYF. CDR3 DNA: TGTGCCAGCAGCCCCGCAGGACTAGCGGGGGGGACAGATACGCAGTATTTT. Filled out from reference TRBV7-9 and TRBJ2-3, the complete variable domain reads DTGVSQNPRHKITKRGQNVTFRCDPISEHNRLYWYRQTLGQGPEFLTYFQNEAQLEKSRLLSDRFSAERPKGSFSTLEIQRTEQGDSAMYLCASSPAGLAGGTDTQYFGPGTRLTVL.

This clone was seen more than once but under ten times. The rearrangement uses TRBV5-6 and TRBJ1-1, with D possibly being TRBD1 (5 bases). This CDR3 is 12 amino acids long. From germline, CDR1 is SGHDT and CDR2 YYEEEE. The V end lost 4 bases, the J end lost 9 bases, and 13 bases lay between the germline ends. This CDR3 is CASSVGTTKAFF. In nucleotides, the CDR3 is TGTGCCAGCAGCGTTGGGACGACGAAAGCTTTCTTT.

This chain connects TRBV25-1 to TRBJ2-7; 9 bases match TRBD1. The CDR3 extends over 15 amino acids. Looked up from germline, CDR1 is MGHDK and CDR2 is SYGVNS. J lost 5 bases, V lost 9 bases, and 14 bases had no gene match. This chain's CDR3 is CASSTAGQGKHEQYF. The CDR3 DNA is TGTGCCAGTTCCACGGCCGGACAGGGGAAACACGAGCAGTACTTC.

This chain uses TRBV18 with TRBJ1-1; 8 nucleotides line up with TRBD1. V lost 3 bases and J lost 11; bases outside the gene matches: 5. This CDR3 spans 12 amino acids. Germline V lookup: CDR1 KGHSH, CDR2 LQKENI. The CDR3 here is CASSPLDRAAFF. The CDR3 DNA is TGTGCCAGCTCACCCCTGGACAGGGCTGCTTTCTTT.

The sample holds a few counts of this clone. The chain has TRBV5-1 and TRBJ1-2, with D tentatively TRBD1 (6 bases). CDR3 length: 15 residues. Germline V lookup: CDR1 SGHRS, CDR2 YFSETQ. V lost 0 bases and J 4 bases, leaving 13 bases between the germline ends. The CDR3 region has the DNA TGCGCCAGCAGCTTGGCGGGACAAAGCTTCTATGGCTACACCTTC. This encodes CASSLAGQSFYGYTF. Variable domain in full (rest from reference TRBV5-1 and TRBJ1-2): KAGVTQTPRYLIKTRGQQVTLSCSPISGHRSVSWYQQTPGQGLQFLFEYFSETQRNKGNFPGRFSGRQFSNSRSEMNVSTLELGDSALYLCASSLAGQSFYGYTFGSGTRLTVV.

This clone was counted a few times. Here the CDR3 reads CASSLQGTTDTQYF. CDR3 nucleotide sequence: TGCGCCAGCAGCTTGCAAGGAACGACAGATACGCAGTATTTT. The chain employs TRBV5-1 and TRBJ2-3, with unresolved D. V lost 1 base and J 3 bases, leaving 9 bases between the germline ends. Germline CDR1 SGHRS, CDR2 YFSETQ. The CDR3 is made up of 14 amino acids.

The chain has TRBV30 and TRBJ1-2, with 7 bases fitting TRBD1. J gave up 6 bases and V 3 bases, and 7 bases lay outside the gene matches. The CDR3 totals 13 residues. Looked up from germline, CDR1 is GTSNPN and CDR2 is SVGIG (reference sequence). The CDR3 coding sequence is TGTGCCTGGAGGATAGGGACAGATGATGGCTACACCTTC. This encodes CAWRIGTDDGYTF. Looking up the rest from reference TRBV30 and TRBJ1-2 gives the full variable domain: SQTIHQWPATLVQPVGSPLSLECTVEGTSNPNLYWYRQAAGRGLQLLFYSVGIGQISSEVPQNLSASRPQDRQFILSSKKLLLSDSGFYLCAWRIGTDDGYTFGSGTRLTVV.

This clone was seen more than once but under ten times. The chain employs TRBV27 and TRBJ1-2; the match to TRBD1 covers 9 bases. The germline CDR1 and CDR2 sequences are MNHEY and SMNVEV (reference sequence). The CDR3 totals 14 residues. V was pared by 6 bases and J by 6 bases, with 8 bases of the junction left unmatched. CDR3 in amino acids: CASRAGQGGDGYTF. CDR3 nucleotides: TGTGCCAGCAGAGCGGGACAGGGAGGGGATGGCTACACCTTC.

This clone has a handful of counts. The chain couples TRBV9 to TRBJ1-2, with 11 bases aligning to TRBD1. CDR1 and CDR2 from the germline V gene are SGDLS and YYNGEE. The CDR3 loop spans 17 amino acids. The junction had 13 bases not matched to a gene; V was cut back by 5 bases and J by 4 bases. Here the CDR3 reads CASSPPGQGESGYGYTF. The CDR3 nucleotides are TGTGCCAGCAGTCCTCCGGGACAGGGGGAATCGGGCTATGGCTACACCTTC.

This clone was seen more than once but under ten times. The rearrangement joins TRBV19 to TRBJ2-2; D possibly matches TRBD1 or TRBD2 (6 bases each). The V end lost 5 bases, the J end lost 6 bases, and 13 bases lay between the germline ends. CDR1 is LNHDA and CDR2 is SQIVND in the germline V gene (reference sequence). The CDR3 has 14 residues. CDR3 bases: TGTGCCAGTAGTTCCTCGGGGGCAGCCGGGGAGCTGTTTTTT. Protein product: CASSSSGAAGELFF.

The chain has TRBV28 and TRBJ1-4; D uncertain. The CDR3 sequence is 14 residues long. Trimming pared 5 bases from V and 4 bases from J, leaving 11 bases between. Germline CDR1 and CDR2: MDHEN and SYDVKM. DNA for the CDR3: TGTGCCAGCAGTAAAGGACCTTATAATGAAAAACTGTTTTTT. Translated: CASSKGPYNEKLFF.

This clone was counted a few times. The chain combines TRBV25-1 with TRBJ1-5; TRBD1 matches 7 bases. The germline CDR1 and CDR2 sequences are MGHDK and SYGVNS. This CDR3 spans 14 amino acids. The V gene end was trimmed by 3 bases and the J gene end by 8 bases; junction bases not matched to a gene: 7. CDR3 nucleotides: TGTGCCAGCAGTGATCAACAGGGGTTCGAGCCCCAGCATTTT. This codes for CASSDQQGFEPQHF.

The rearrangement links TRBV14 to TRBJ2-3; D might be TRBD1 or TRBD2, each matching 5 bases. Per germline, CDR1 SGHDN and CDR2 FVKESK. Trimming removed 2 bases from V and 5 bases from J, with 8 bases in between. The CDR3 has 13 amino acids. CDR3 loop: CASSQRGRDTQYF. In DNA, the CDR3 is TGTGCCAGCAGCCAACGGGGCAGAGATACGCAGTATTTT.

This clone has more than one count but fewer than ten. This chain connects TRBV5-1 to TRBJ1-2; the D is unclear. The CDR3 runs to 13 residues. The V end was cut by 4 bases, the J end by 8 bases, with 15 bases between. Germline CDR1 is SGHRS and CDR2 is YFSETQ. The chain's CDR3 is CASSHGEGSGYTF. The CDR3 nucleotides are TGCGCCAGCAGCCATGGGGAGGGAAGCGGCTACACCTTC.

This clone has just a few counts. The chain combines TRBV6-5 with TRBJ2-3; tentatively, D is TRBD2 (6 bases). V gave up 2 bases and J gave up 4 bases, with 7 bases separating them. This CDR3 contains 13 residues. CDR1 and CDR2 from the germline V gene are MNHEY and SVGAGI. CDR3 sequence reads: CASSYQRADTQYF. As DNA, the CDR3 is TGTGCCAGCAGTTACCAGCGGGCAGATACGCAGTATTTT.

The rearrangement links TRBV29-1 to TRBJ1-2; D not resolved. Trimming shortened V by 7 bases and J by 6 bases, and 12 bases separated the two germline ends. The CDR3 covers 11 residues. Germline CDR1 SQVTM, CDR2 ANQGSEA. CDR3 DNA sequence: TGCAGCGGGGGTGGTGGGGATGGCTACACCTTC. This encodes CSGGGGDGYTF.

The chain recombines TRBV4-1 with TRBJ2-7, with D perhaps TRBD1 (6 bases). V was pared by 1 base and J by 2 bases, with 12 bases between. Germline V lookup: CDR1 MGHRA, CDR2 YSYEKL. This CDR3 contains 15 residues. The CDR3 reads CASSQAPGHPYEQYF. The CDR3 coding sequence is TGCGCCAGCAGCCAAGCCCCGGGACACCCCTACGAGCAGTACTTC.